Listed below are T cell receptor beta chains from one sample, sequenced in a study of blood T cells in healthy people across ages. From the 5' RACE reads, TCRdb called clonotypes with MiXCR, one entry per CDR3 protein. This sample carries fewer than 750,000 distinct CDR3 sequences, approximately 52% of them seen once, and the ten largest clones take roughly 13%. The sample was blood. The receptors stem from an elderly woman in good health. The CDR3 runs from the conserved cysteine through the conserved F or W. The order of the fields is V gene, J gene, clone size, D gene, CDR3 DNA, CDR3 protein. The D gene is left open where the match is weak. The size field is filled for only some rows; it gives once, few, many or a size class.

V: TRBV4-2
J: TRBJ2-1
size: .
D: TRBD2
DNA: TGTGCCAGCAGCCAAGATAGACTAGCCCCCTACAATGAGCAGTTCTTC
CDR3: CASSQDRLAPYNEQFF

V: TRBV5-1
J: TRBJ1-1
size: .
D: .
DNA: TGCGCCAGCAGCTTGTGGTTCGGTGCTGAAGCTTTCTTT
CDR3: CASSLWFGAEAFF

V: TRBV5-1
J: TRBJ1-3
size: .
D: TRBD1
DNA: TGCGCCAGCAGCACTCGGACAGGAGAAGGAAACACCATATATTTT
CDR3: CASSTRTGEGNTIYF

V: TRBV15
J: TRBJ2-3
size: .
D: .
DNA: TGTGCCACCAGCAATCCGGGAGTCACAGATACGCAGTATTTT
CDR3: CATSNPGVTDTQYF

V: TRBV4-3
J: TRBJ2-5
size: .
D: .
DNA: TGCGCCAGCAGCCTGAATGGGGTCAGAGAGACCCAGTACTTC
CDR3: CASSLNGVRETQYF

V: TRBV7-9
J: TRBJ1-3
size: .
D: .
DNA: TGTGCCAGCAGCTTAGGCCGAGGTCGGAGCAGAGCTGGAAACACCATATATTTT
CDR3: CASSLGRGRSRAGNTIYF

V: TRBV12-3/TRBV12-4
J: TRBJ2-4
size: many
D: TRBD1
DNA: TGTGCCAGCAGTACCGGGACAGGGTTAGCCAAAAACATTCAGTACTTC
CDR3: CASSTGTGLAKNIQYF

V: TRBV29-1
J: TRBJ2-2
size: many
D: TRBD2
DNA: TGCAGCGGGAAGGGACTAGCGGGAGACACCGGGGAGCTGTTTTTT
CDR3: CSGKGLAGDTGELFF

V: TRBV4-1
J: TRBJ1-2
size: .
D: .
DNA: TGCGCCAGCAGCCAAGATGGAGGGCTAGCTAACTATGGCTACACCTTC
CDR3: CASSQDGGLANYGYTF

V: TRBV20-1
J: TRBJ1-2
size: many
D: TRBD1
DNA: TGCAGTGCTATCCGAGGGACAGGGGCATATTCGGGCTACACCTTC
CDR3: CSAIRGTGAYSGYTF

V: TRBV4-2
J: TRBJ1-6
size: .
D: .
DNA: TGTGCCAGCAGCCAAGCGAATAATTCACCCCTCCACTTT
CDR3: CASSQANNSPLHF

V: TRBV7-2
J: TRBJ1-2
size: .
D: .
DNA: TGTGCCAGCAGCTTAGCGGGAGGAAACTTACCAAGGGATGGCTACACCTTC
CDR3: CASSLAGGNLPRDGYTF

V: TRBV13
J: TRBJ2-3
size: many
D: TRBD2
DNA: TGTGCCAGCAGCTCGGGAGGGACGACTAGCGGGGGCCAAGATACGCAGTATTTT
CDR3: CASSSGGTTSGGQDTQYF

V: TRBV7-3
J: TRBJ2-1
size: many
D: .
DNA: TGTGCCAGCAGCTTAAATGGATGGGGCAATGAGCAGTTCTTC
CDR3: CASSLNGWGNEQFF

V: TRBV29-1
J: TRBJ2-5
size: .
D: TRBD1
DNA: TGCAGCGTTGGACAGGGGTTGGGTGAGACCCAGTACTTC
CDR3: CSVGQGLGETQYF

V: TRBV15
J: TRBJ2-7
size: .
D: .
DNA: TGTGCCACCAGCAGAGAAGGTGGTCAGGGCTACGAGCAGTACTTC
CDR3: CATSREGGQGYEQYF

V: TRBV2
J: TRBJ1-2
size: many
D: .
DNA: TGTGCCAGCAGTACAGGGTTCTACTATGGCTACACCTTC
CDR3: CASSTGFYYGYTF

V: TRBV7-8
J: TRBJ2-5
size: .
D: .
DNA: TGTGCCAGCAGCTTAGCGGTTCCGGGGGCAAAGACCCAGTACTTC
CDR3: CASSLAVPGAKTQYF

V: TRBV5-1
J: TRBJ2-7
size: many
D: .
DNA: TGCGCCAGCAGCTTGGAGTCAGGGCGCAACGAGCAGTACTTC
CDR3: CASSLESGRNEQYF

V: TRBV5-1
J: TRBJ2-3
size: .
D: .
DNA: TGCGCCAGCAGCTTTGGGAATTCCGGTAACACAGATACGCAGTATTTT
CDR3: CASSFGNSGNTDTQYF

V: TRBV2
J: TRBJ2-5
size: few
D: .
DNA: TGTGCCGGTTCGAAGTACCAAGAGACCCAGTACTTC
CDR3: CAGSKYQETQYF